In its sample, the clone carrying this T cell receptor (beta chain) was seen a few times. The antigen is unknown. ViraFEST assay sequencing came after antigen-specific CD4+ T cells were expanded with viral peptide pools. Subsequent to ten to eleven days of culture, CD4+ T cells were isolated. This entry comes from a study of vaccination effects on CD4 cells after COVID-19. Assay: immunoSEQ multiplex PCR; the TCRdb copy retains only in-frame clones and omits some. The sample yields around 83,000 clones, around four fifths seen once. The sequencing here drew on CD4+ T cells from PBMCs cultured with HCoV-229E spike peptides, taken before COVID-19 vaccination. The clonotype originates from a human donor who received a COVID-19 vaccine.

The CDR3 DNA reads as TGTGCCAGCAGCCTACACCCGGGACAGGGCTATGGCTACACCTTC. Translation gives CASSLHPGQGYGYTF. The chain uses TRBV16 and TRBJ1-2; 9 bases align to TRBD1. CDR3 length equals 15 residues. Trimming removed 4 bases from V and 4 bases from J; junction bases left unmatched: 7. Germline loops: CDR1 KGHSY, CDR2 FQNENV.